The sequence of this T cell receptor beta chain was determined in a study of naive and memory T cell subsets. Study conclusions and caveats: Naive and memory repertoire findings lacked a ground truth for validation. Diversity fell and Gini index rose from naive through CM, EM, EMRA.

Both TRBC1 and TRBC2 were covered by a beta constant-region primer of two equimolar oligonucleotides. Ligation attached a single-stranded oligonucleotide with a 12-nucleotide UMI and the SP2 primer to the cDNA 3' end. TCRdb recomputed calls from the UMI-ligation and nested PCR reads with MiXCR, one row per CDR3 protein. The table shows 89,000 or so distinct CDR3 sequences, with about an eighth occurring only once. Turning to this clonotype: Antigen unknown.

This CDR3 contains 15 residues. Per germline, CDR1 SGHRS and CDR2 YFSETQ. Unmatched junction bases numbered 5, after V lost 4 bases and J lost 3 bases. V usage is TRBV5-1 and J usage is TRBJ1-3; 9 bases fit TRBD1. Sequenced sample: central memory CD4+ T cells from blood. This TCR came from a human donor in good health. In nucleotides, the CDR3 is TGCGCCAGCAGCCGGACAGGGGCGGATGGAAACACCATATATTTT. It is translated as CASSRTGADGNTIYF.